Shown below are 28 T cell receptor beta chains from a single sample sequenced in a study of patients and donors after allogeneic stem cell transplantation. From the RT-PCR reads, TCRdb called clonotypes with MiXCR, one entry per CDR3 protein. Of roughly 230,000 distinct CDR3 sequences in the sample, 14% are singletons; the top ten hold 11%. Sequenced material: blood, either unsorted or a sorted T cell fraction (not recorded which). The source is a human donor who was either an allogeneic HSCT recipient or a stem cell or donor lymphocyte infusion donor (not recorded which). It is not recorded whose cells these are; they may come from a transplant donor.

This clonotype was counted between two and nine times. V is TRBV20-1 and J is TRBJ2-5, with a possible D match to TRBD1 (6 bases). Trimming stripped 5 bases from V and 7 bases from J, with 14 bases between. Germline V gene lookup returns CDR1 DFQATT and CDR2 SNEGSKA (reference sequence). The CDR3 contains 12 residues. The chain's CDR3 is CSAPDRSRTQYF. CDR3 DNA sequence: TGCAGTGCTCCCGACAGGAGTAGGACCCAGTACTTC.

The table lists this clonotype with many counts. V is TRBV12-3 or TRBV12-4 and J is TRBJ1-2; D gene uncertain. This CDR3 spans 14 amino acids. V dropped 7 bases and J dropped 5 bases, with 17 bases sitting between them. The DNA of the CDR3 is TGTGCCAGCACCTCGTCCCTAAAAGTTTATGGCTACACCTTC. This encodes CASTSSLKVYGYTF.

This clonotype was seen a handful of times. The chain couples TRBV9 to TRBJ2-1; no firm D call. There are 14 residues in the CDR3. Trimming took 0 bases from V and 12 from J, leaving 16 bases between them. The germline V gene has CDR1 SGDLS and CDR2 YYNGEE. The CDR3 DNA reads TGTGCCAGCAGCGTAGCTTCCGGGTCGATCGGGCAGTTCTTC. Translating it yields CASSVASGSIGQFF.

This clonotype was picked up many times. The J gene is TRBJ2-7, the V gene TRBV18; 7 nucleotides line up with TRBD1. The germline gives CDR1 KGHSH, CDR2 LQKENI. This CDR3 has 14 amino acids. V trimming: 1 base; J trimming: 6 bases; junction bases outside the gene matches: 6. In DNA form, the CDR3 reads TGTGCCAGCTCACCACAACAGGGGAAAGGCGAGCAGTACTTC. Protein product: CASSPQQGKGEQYF.

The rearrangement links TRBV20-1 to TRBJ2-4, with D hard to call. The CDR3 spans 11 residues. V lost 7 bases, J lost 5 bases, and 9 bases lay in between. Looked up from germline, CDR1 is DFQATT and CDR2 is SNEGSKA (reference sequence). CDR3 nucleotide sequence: TGCAGTGTTTATCGCCAAAACATTCAGTACTTC. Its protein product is CSVYRQNIQYF.

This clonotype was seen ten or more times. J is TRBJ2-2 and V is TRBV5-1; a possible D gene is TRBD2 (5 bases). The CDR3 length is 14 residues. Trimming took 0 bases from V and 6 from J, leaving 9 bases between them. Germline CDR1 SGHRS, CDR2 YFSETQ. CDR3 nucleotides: TGCGCCAGCAGCTTGGCCAACGGGGCCGGGGAGCTGTTTTTT. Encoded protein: CASSLANGAGELFF.

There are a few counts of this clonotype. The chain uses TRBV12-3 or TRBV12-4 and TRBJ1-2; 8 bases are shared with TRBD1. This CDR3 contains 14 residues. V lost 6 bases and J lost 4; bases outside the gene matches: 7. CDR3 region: CASSQGQGTYGYTF. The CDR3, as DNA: TGTGCCAGCAGCCAAGGACAGGGAACCTATGGCTACACCTTC.

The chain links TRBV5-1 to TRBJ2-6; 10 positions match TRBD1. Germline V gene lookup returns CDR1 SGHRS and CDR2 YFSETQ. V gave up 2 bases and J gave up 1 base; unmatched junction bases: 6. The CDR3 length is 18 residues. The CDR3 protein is CASSLTPDRGSGANVLTF. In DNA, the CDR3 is TGCGCCAGCAGCTTAACCCCGGACAGGGGGTCTGGGGCCAACGTCCTGACTTTC.

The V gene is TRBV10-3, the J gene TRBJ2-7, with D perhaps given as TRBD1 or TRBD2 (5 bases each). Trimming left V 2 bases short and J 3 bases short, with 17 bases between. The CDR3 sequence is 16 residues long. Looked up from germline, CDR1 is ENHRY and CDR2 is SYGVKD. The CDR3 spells CAISEGPGPNLYEQYF. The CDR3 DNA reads TGTGCCATCAGTGAGGGCCCGGGACCCAACCTCTACGAGCAGTACTTC.

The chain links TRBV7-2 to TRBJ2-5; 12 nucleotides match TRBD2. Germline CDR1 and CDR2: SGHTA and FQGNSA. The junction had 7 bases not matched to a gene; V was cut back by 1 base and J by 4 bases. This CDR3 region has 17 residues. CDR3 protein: CASSLGRLAGDRETQYF. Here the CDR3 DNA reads TGTGCCAGCAGCTTAGGCCGACTAGCGGGGGATCGAGAGACCCAGTACTTC.

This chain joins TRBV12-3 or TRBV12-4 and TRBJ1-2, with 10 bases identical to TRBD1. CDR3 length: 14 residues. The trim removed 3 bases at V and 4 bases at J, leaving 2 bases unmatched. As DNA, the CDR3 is TGTGCCAGCAGTTTCGGGACAGGGGTCTATGGCTACACCTTC. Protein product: CASSFGTGVYGYTF.

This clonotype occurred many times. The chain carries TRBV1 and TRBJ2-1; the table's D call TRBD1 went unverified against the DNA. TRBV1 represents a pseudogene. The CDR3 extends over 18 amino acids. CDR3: CTSSQGWVPGRSYNEQFF. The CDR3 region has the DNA TGCACCAGCAGCCAAGGCTGGGTTCCGGGACGCTCCTACAATGAGCAGTTCTTC.

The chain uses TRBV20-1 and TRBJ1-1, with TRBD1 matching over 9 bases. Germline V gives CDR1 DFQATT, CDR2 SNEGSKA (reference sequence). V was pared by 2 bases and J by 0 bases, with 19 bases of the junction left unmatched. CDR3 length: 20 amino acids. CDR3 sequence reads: CSARPKPLRDRAPMNTEAFF. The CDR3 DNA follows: TGCAGTGCTAGACCCAAACCCCTCCGGGACAGGGCTCCTATGAACACTGAAGCTTTCTTT.

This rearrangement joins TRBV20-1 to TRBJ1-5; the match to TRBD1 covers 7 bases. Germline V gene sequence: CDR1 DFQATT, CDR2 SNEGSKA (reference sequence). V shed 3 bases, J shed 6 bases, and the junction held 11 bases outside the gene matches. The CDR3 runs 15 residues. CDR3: CSARETGVRSQPQHF. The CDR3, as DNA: TGCAGTGCTAGGGAAACAGGGGTTAGGAGTCAGCCCCAGCATTTT.

CDR3 region: CASSPDREFEDTQYF. The CDR3, as DNA: TGTGCCAGCAGTCCGGACAGGGAATTTGAAGATACGCAGTATTTT. This chain joins TRBV12-3 or TRBV12-4 and TRBJ2-3; 8 nucleotides match TRBD1. The CDR3 is made up of 15 amino acids. J gave up 5 bases and V 5 bases, and 9 bases lay outside the gene matches.

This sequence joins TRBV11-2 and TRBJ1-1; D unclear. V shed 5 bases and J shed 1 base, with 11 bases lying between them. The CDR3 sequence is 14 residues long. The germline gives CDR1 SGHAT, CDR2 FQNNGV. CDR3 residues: CASSPTQSNTEAFF. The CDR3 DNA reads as TGTGCCAGCAGCCCGACACAGTCGAACACTGAAGCTTTCTTT.

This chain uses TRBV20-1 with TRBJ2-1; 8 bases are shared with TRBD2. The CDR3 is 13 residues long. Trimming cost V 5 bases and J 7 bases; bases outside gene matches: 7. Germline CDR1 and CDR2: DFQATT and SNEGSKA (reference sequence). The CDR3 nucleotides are TGCAGTGCTTGGGTGCGGGAGGTGAATGAGCAGTTCTTC. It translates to CSAWVREVNEQFF.

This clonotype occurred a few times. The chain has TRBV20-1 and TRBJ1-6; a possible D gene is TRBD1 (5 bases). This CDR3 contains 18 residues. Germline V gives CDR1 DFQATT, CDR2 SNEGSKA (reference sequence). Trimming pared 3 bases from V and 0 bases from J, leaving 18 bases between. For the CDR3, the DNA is TGCAGTGCTAGTAGGGACCCCCAAAGCAGCTCCTATAATTCACCCCTCCACTTT. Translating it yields CSASRDPQSSSYNSPLHF.

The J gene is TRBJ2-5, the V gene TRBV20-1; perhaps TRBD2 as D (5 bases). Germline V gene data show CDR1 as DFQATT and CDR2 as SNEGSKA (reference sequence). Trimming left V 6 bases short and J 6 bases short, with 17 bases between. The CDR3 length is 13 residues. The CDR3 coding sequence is TGCAGTGCCTTCTCCGGGCCTAGCCAGACCCAGTACTTC. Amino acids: CSAFSGPSQTQYF.

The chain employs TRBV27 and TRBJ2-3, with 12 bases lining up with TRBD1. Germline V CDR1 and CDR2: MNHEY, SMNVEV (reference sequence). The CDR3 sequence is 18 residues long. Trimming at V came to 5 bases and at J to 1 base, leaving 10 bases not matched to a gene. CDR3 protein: CASSGSGTGGLGTDTQYF. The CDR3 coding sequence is TGTGCCAGCAGTGGATCCGGGACAGGGGGCCTGGGCACAGATACGCAGTATTTT.

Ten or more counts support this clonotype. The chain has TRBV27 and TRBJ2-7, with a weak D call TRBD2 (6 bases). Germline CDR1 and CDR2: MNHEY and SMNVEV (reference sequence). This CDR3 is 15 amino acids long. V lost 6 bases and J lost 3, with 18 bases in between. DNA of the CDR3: TGTGCCAGCAGCGGTGCTGGTAGCGGACTCTACGAGCAGTACTTC. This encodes CASSGAGSGLYEQYF.

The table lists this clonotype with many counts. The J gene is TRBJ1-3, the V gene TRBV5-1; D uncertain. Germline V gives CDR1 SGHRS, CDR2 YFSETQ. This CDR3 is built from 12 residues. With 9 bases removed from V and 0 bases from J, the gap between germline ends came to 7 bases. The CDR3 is CANASSGNTIYF. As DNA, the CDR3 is TGCGCCAACGCGAGCTCTGGAAACACCATATATTTT.

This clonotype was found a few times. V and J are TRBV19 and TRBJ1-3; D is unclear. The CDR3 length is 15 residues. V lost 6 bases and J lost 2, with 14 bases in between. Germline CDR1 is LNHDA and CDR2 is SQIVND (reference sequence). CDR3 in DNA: TGTGCCAGTAGCACCTACGGGGTCCCTGGAAACACCATATATTTT. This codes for CASSTYGVPGNTIYF. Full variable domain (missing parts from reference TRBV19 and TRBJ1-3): DGGITQSPKYLFRKEGQNVTLSCEQNLNHDAMYWYRQDPGQGLRLIYYSQIVNDFQKGDIAEGYSVSREKKESFPLTVTSAQKNPTAFYLCASSTYGVPGNTIYFGEGSWLTVV.

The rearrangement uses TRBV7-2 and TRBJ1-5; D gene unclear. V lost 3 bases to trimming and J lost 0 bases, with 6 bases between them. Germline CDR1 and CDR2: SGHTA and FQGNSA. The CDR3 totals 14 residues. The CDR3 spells CASSFQYSNQPQHF. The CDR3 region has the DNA TGTGCCAGCAGCTTTCAATATAGCAATCAGCCCCAGCATTTT.

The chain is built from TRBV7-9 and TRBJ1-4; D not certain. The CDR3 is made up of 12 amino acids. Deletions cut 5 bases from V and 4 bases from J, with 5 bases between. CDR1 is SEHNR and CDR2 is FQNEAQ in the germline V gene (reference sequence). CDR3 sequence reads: CASSRLNEKLFF. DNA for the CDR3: TGTGCCAGCAGCCGTCTTAATGAAAAACTGTTTTTT.

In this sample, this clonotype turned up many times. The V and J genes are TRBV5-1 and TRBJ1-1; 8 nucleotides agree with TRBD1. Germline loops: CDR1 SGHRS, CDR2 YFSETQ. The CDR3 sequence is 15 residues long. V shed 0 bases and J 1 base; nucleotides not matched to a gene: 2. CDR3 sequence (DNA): TGCGCCAGCAGCTTGGGGACAGGGACGAACACTGAAGCTTTCTTT. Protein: CASSLGTGTNTEAFF. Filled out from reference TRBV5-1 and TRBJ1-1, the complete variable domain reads KAGVTQTPRYLIKTRGQQVTLSCSPISGHRSVSWYQQTPGQGLQFLFEYFSETQRNKGNFPGRFSGRQFSNSRSEMNVSTLELGDSALYLCASSLGTGTNTEAFFGQGTRLTVV.

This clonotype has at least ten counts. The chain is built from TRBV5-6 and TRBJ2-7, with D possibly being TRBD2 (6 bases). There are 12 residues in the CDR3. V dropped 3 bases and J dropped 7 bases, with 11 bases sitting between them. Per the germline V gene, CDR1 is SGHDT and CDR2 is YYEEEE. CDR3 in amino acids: CASSSRRGEQYF. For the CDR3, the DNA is TGTGCCAGCAGCTCCCGCCGGGGGGAGCAGTACTTC.

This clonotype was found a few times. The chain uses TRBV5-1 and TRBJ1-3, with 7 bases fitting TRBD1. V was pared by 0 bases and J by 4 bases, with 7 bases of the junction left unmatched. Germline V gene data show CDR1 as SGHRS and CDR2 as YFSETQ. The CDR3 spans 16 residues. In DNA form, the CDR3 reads TGCGCCAGCAGCTTGGCCGGGACAGAGAAAGGAAACACCATATATTTT. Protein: CASSLAGTEKGNTIYF. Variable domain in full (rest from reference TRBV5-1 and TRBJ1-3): KAGVTQTPRYLIKTRGQQVTLSCSPISGHRSVSWYQQTPGQGLQFLFEYFSETQRNKGNFPGRFSGRQFSNSRSEMNVSTLELGDSALYLCASSLAGTEKGNTIYFGEGSWLTVV.